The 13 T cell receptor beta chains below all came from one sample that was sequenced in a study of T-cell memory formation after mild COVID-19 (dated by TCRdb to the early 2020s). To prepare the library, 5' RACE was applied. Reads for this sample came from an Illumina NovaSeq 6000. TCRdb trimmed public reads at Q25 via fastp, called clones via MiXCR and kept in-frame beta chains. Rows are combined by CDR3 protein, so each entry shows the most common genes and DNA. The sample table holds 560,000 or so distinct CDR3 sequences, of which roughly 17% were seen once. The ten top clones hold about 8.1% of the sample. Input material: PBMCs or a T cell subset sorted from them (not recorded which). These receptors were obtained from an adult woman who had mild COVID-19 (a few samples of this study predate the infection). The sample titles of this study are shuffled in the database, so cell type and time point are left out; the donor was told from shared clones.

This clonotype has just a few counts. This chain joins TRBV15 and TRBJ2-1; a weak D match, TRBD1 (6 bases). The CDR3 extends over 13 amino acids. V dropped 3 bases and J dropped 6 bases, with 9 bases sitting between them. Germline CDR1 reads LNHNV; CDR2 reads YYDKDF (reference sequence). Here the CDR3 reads CATSSGQSNEQFF. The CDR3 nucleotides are TGTGCCACCAGCAGCGGACAGAGCAATGAGCAGTTCTTC.

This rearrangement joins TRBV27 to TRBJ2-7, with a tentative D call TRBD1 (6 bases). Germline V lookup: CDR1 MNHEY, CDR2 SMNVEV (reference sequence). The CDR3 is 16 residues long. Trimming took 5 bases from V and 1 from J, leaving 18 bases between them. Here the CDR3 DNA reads TGTGCCAGCAGTGTAACAGGACAGTGGCCTTCCTACGAGCAGTACTTC. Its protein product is CASSVTGQWPSYEQYF.

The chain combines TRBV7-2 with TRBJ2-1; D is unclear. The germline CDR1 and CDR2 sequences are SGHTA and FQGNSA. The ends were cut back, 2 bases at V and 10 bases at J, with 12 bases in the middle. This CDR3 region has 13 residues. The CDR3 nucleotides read TGTGCCAGCAGCTTATGGTCAGGCCCCGAGCAGTTCTTC. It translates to CASSLWSGPEQFF.

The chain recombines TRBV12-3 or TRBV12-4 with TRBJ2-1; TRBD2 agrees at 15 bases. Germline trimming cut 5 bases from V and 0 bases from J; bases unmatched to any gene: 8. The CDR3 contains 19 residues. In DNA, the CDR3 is TGTGCCAGCAGTCGGACTAGCGGGAGGGCCTCAGGCTCCTACAATGAGCAGTTCTTC. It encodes CASSRTSGRASGSYNEQFF.

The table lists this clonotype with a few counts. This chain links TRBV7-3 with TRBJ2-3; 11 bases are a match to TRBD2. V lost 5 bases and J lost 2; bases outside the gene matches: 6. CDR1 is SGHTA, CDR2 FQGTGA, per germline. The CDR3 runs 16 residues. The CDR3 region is CASSLGLAAITDTQYF. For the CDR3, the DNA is TGTGCCAGCAGCCTGGGACTAGCGGCGATCACAGATACGCAGTATTTT.

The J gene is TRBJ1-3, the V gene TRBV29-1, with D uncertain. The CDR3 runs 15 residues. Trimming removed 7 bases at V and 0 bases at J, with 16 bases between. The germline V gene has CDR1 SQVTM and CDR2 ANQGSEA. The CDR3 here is CSAWVTDNSGNTIYF. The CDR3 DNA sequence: TGCAGCGCCTGGGTGACTGATAACTCTGGAAACACCATATATTTT.

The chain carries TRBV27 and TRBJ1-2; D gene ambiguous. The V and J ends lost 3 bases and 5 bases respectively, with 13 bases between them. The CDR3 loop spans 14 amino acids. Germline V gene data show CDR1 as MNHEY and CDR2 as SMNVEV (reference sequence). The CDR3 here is CASSFSSGLYGYTF. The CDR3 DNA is TGTGCCAGCAGTTTCTCGTCCGGGCTTTATGGCTACACCTTC.

The CDR3 coding sequence is TGTGCCAGCAGAGACGGGACAGGGGGCGCTGGGGCCAACGTCCTGACTTTC. It is translated as CASRDGTGGAGANVLTF. The chain couples TRBV6-5 to TRBJ2-6; 12 positions match TRBD1. Germline trimming cut 6 bases from V and 2 bases from J; bases unmatched to any gene: 5. The germline gives CDR1 MNHEY, CDR2 SVGAGI. The CDR3 spans 17 residues.

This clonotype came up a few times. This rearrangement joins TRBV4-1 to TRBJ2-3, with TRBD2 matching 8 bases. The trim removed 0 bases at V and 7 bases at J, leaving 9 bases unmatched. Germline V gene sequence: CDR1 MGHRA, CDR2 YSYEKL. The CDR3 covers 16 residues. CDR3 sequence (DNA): TGCGCCAGCAGCCAAGATGTGGACGGGGGGGCGAATACGCAGTATTTT. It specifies CASSQDVDGGANTQYF.

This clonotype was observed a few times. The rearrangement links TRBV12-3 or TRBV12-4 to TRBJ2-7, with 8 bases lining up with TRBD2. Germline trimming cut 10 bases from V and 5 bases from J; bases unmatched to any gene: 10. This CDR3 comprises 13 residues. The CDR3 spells CAILSGSYNEQYF. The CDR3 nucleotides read TGTGCCATCCTGAGCGGGAGTTACAACGAGCAGTACTTC.

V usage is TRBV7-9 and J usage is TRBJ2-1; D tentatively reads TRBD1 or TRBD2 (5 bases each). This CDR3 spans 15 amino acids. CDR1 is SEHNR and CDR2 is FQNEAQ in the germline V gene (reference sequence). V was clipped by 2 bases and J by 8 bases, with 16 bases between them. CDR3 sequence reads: CASSLTVPGRDEQFF. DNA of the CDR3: TGTGCCAGCAGCTTAACGGTTCCAGGGAGAGATGAGCAGTTCTTC.

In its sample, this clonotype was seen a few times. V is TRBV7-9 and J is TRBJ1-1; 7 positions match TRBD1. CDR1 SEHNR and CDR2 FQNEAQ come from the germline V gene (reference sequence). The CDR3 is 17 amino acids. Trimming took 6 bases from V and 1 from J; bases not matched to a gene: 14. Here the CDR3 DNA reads TGTGCCAGCAGTTACCATGACAGGGAGGTCGCGAACACTGAAGCTTTCTTT. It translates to CASSYHDREVANTEAFF. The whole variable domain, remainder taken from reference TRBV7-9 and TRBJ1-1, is DTGVSQNPRHKITKRGQNVTFRCDPISEHNRLYWYRQTLGQGPEFLTYFQNEAQLEKSRLLSDRFSAERPKGSFSTLEIQRTEQGDSAMYLCASSYHDREVANTEAFFGQGTRLTVV.

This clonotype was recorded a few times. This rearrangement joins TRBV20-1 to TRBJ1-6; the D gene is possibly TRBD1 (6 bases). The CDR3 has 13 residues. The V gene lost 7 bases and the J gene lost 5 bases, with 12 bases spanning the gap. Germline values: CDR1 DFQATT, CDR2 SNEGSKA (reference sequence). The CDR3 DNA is TGCAGTGTCAGGGGTCAGCATAATTCACCCCTCCACTTT. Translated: CSVRGQHNSPLHF.